This TCR beta chain originates from a study of T cells in Graves' hyperthyroidism and ophthalmopathy. In germline, CDR1 is SEHNR, CDR2 FQNEAQ (reference sequence). The CDR3 has 13 amino acids. V lost 7 bases and J 4 bases, leaving 13 bases between the germline ends. Amplification targeted TCR beta CDR3 regions from RNA transcripts. HTBI primers were the set used in a first-round RT-PCR of the TCR CDR3. MiXCR was run by TCRdb on the multiplex PCR reads, yielding one entry per CDR3 protein. The sample consists of over 700,000 distinct CDR3 sequences, roughly 32% of them appearing once. This TCR was sampled from a woman aged 35 to 49 with Graves' hyperthyroidism. Sequenced sample: blood. V usage is TRBV7-9 and J usage is TRBJ1-2; possible D gene TRBD1, 5 bases. CDR3 bases: TGTGCCAGCACCTACCCCGACAGCTATGGCTACACCTTC. Translating gives CASTYPDSYGYTF.